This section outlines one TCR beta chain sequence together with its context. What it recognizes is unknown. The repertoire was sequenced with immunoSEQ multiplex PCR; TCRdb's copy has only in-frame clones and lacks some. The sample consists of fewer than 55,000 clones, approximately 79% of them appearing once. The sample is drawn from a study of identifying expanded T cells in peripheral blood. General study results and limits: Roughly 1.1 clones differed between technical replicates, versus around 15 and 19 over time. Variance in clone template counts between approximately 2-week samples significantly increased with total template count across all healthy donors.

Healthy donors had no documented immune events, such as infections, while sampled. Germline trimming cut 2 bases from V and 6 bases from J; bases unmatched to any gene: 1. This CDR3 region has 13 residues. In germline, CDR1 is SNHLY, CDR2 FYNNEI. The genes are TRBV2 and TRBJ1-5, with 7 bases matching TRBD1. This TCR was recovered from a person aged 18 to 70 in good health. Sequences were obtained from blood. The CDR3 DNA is TGTGCCAGCAGTGAACAGGGGGGTCAGCCCCAGCATTTT. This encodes CASSEQGGQPQHF.